This TCR beta chain was captured by sequencing in a study of cytomegalovirus exposure and HLA in healthy donors. Findings and limits, study-wide: Among the CMV-associated chains, a few were confirmed in vitro as specific for CMV antigens. Associated with HLA alleles at 0.05 false discovery rate in a later analysis were 16,951 TCR beta sequences.

To note about this clone: Its antigen is not identified. One end of the junction does not line up with germline, which may come from a read error.

Use of 60 Vbeta and 13 Jbeta primers characterized the PCR. Clones were sequenced by immunoSEQ multiplex PCR, and TCRdb holds only the in-frame ones, with some missing. The top ten hold around 10% of the sample, which has 40,000 to 45,000 clones, around 50% seen once. Germline V gene lookup returns CDR1 SSHAT and CDR2 FNYEAQ (reference sequence). The CDR3 loop spans 15 amino acids. The sequenced material came from PBMCs. This sequence originates from a human donor in good health. V is TRBV7-7 and J is TRBJ2-5; D remains unclear. CDR3 region: CASSLAGLPQEPQYF. CDR3 in DNA: TGTGCCAGCAGCTTAGCCGGGTTACCTCAAGAGCCCCAGTACTTC.